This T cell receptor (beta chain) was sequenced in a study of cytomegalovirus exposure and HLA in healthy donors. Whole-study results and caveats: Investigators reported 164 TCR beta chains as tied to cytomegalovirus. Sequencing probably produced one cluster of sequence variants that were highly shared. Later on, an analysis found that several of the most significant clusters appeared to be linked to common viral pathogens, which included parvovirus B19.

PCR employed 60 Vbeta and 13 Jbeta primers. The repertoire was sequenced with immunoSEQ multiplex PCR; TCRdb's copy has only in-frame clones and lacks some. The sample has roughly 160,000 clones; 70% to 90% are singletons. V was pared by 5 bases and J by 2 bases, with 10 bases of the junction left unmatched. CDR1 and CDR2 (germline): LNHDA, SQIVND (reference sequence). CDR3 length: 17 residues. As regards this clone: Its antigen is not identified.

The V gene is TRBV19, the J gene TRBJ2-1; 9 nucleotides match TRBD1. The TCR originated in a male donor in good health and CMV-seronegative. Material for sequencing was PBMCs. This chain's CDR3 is CASSHTGGAQTYNEQFF. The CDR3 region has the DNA TGTGCCAGTAGTCACACAGGGGGCGCACAGACCTACAATGAGCAGTTCTTC.